This T cell receptor beta chain was identified in a study of cytomegalovirus exposure and HLA in healthy donors. At the time of sampling, donors were nominally healthy, though unrecorded immune exposures were likely. PCR amplification relied on 60 Vbeta primers (plus 13 Jbeta primers). Repertoires were generated with immunoSEQ multiplex PCR, while TCRdb's copy carries only in-frame clones and drops some. The sample lists approximately 120,000 clones; 70% to 80% were seen once. Germline-derived CDR1 and CDR2 are SGHKS and YYEKEE (reference sequence). V lost 0 bases to trimming and J lost 5 bases, with 11 bases between them. The CDR3 contains 14 residues.

The chain couples TRBV5-5 to TRBJ1-1; the D is unclear. The receptor's source is a man aged 45-60 years in good health and CMV-seronegative. Sequenced input: PBMCs. The CDR3 sequence is CASSLGMGDTEAFF. The CDR3 nucleotides are TGTGCCAGCAGCTTGGGTATGGGCGATACTGAAGCTTTCTTT.